The next 17 T cell receptor beta chains were all read from a single sample in a study of blood T cell repertoires in COVID-19. The method was immunoSEQ multiplex PCR; TCRdb's version includes in-frame clones alone and lacks a portion of them. This table holds approximately 400,000 clones, roughly 86% found once. Material: peripheral blood. The receptors were gathered from a human donor with acute or convalescent COVID-19. The donor label of this sample is uncertain.

This clone was detected only a few times. The gene calls are TRBV6-1 and TRBJ2-7; D is ambiguous. Deletions cut 2 bases from V and 3 bases from J, with 8 bases between. This CDR3 is built from 13 residues. Looked up from germline, CDR1 is MNHNS and CDR2 is SASEGT. This CDR3 reads CASSEPPGYEQYF. The CDR3 DNA is TGTGCCAGCAGTGAACCACCAGGCTACGAGCAGTACTTC.

The J gene is TRBJ2-1, the V gene TRBV24-1, with 11 bases matching TRBD1. After removal of 3 bases from V and 6 bases from J, the junction contained 3 bases not matched to a gene. The CDR3 length is 15 residues. From germline, CDR1 is KGHDR and CDR2 SFDVKD. The CDR3 nucleotides are TGTGCCACCAGTGATCCCGGGACAGGGGGCAATGAGCAGTTCTTC. Protein: CATSDPGTGGNEQFF.

This clone was counted a few times. The V and J genes are TRBV27 and TRBJ1-2, with TRBD1 as a possible D gene (5 bases). The CDR3 totals 17 residues. The germline CDR1 and CDR2 sequences are MNHEY and SMNVEV (reference sequence). The V and J ends lost 5 bases and 4 bases respectively, with 23 bases between them. The CDR3 DNA follows: TGTGCCAGCAGTCCCGGGTTTGGTTGGGGCGAAAGCTATGGCTACACCTTC. This sequence encodes CASSPGFGWGESYGYTF.

This clone was seen once. The chain recombines TRBV7-6 with TRBJ1-3; no reliable D call. Per germline, CDR1 SGHVS and CDR2 FNYEAQ. The CDR3 is 15 residues long. V shed 3 bases and J shed 0 bases, with 9 bases lying between them. The CDR3 bases are TGTGCCAGCAGCTTGAGGGAGAGCTCTGGAAACACCATATATTTT. Its translation is CASSLRESSGNTIYF. Full variable domain (outside the CDR3, taken from reference TRBV7-6 and TRBJ1-3): GAGVSQSPRYKVTKRGQDVALRCDPISGHVSLYWYRQALGQGPEFLTYFNYEAQQDKSGLPNDRFSAERPEGSISTLTIQRTEQRDSAMYRCASSLRESSGNTIYFGEGSWLTVV.

The chain couples TRBV28 to TRBJ2-5; no firm D call. The V end lost 5 bases, the J end lost 2 bases, and 9 bases lay between the germline ends. This CDR3 is built from 13 residues. The germline CDR1 and CDR2 sequences are MDHEN and SYDVKM. Here the CDR3 reads CASSARGQETQYF. CDR3 DNA sequence: TGTGCCAGCAGTGCGAGAGGACAAGAGACCCAGTACTTC. Full variable domain (missing parts from reference TRBV28 and TRBJ2-5): DVKVTQSSRYLVKRTGEKVFLECVQDMDHENMFWYRQDPGLGLRLIYFSYDVKMKEKGDIPEGYSVSREKKERFSLILESASTNQTSMYLCASSARGQETQYFGPGTRLLVL.

V is TRBV5-1 and J is TRBJ1-1; maybe TRBD1 (5 bases). The CDR3 is made up of 14 amino acids. Trimming stripped 1 base from V and 5 bases from J, with 12 bases between. Germline V CDR1 and CDR2: SGHRS, YFSETQ. CDR3 region: CASSLSPGRTEAFF. The CDR3 DNA reads TGCGCCAGCAGCTTGTCGCCAGGGCGGACTGAAGCTTTCTTT.

V usage is TRBV20-1 and J usage is TRBJ2-7; D perhaps matches TRBD2 (6 bases). The CDR3 contains 14 residues. V was trimmed by 3 bases and J by 0 bases, leaving 12 bases between them. Looked up from germline, CDR1 is DFQATT and CDR2 is SNEGSKA (reference sequence). CDR3 nucleotide sequence: TGCAGTGCTAGTTTTGGGACTTACTCCTACGAGCAGTACTTC. Its translation: CSASFGTYSYEQYF.

The chain couples TRBV29-1 to TRBJ2-3; 8 bases line up with TRBD2. CDR3 length: 13 amino acids. The V segment lost 4 bases and the J segment 4 bases; nucleotides outside the gene matches: 4. The germline gives CDR1 SQVTM, CDR2 ANQGSEA. The CDR3 nucleotides read TGCAGCGTTGCGGCGGGGGGATCAGATACGCAGTATTTT. This encodes CSVAAGGSDTQYF.

This rearrangement joins TRBV5-4 to TRBJ2-5; a weak D match, TRBD1 (5 bases). This CDR3 region has 15 residues. The germline V and J ends were trimmed by 4 bases and 1 base, with 14 bases remaining between them. Germline V CDR1 and CDR2: SGHNT, YYREEE (reference sequence). The CDR3 spells CASSPQGSFQETQYF. In DNA, the CDR3 is TGTGCCAGCAGCCCCCAGGGCAGCTTCCAAGAGACCCAGTACTTC.

The CDR3: CASSLVGGVGTGELFF. Written as DNA, the CDR3 is TGTGCCAGCAGCTTAGTAGGCGGGGTGGGAACCGGGGAGCTGTTTTTT. V is TRBV11-2 and J is TRBJ2-2, with D possibly matching TRBD2 (6 bases). V gave up 1 base and J gave up 5 bases, with 14 bases separating them. There are 16 residues in the CDR3. The germline CDR1 and CDR2 sequences are SGHAT and FQNNGV.

The J gene is TRBJ1-5, the V gene TRBV5-5; the D is unclear. The length of the CDR3 is 15 residues. V was trimmed by 1 base and J by 2 bases, leaving 10 bases between them. The germline CDR1 and CDR2 sequences are SGHKS and YYEKEE (reference sequence). CDR3 residues: CASSLYGRGNQPQHF. CDR3 nucleotide sequence: TGTGCCAGCAGCTTGTACGGGAGGGGCAATCAGCCCCAGCATTTT.

This clone occurred a few times. The V call is TRBV27, the J call TRBJ1-2, with a possible D match to TRBD1 (5 bases). This CDR3 has 12 amino acids. Germline values: CDR1 MNHEY, CDR2 SMNVEV (reference sequence). The CDR3 region has the DNA TGTGCTCTCAGGGAGGGAAACTATGGCTACACCTTC. Protein product: CALREGNYGYTF.

The chain is built from TRBV3-1 (or the pseudogene TRBV3-2) and TRBJ1-2; tentative D call: TRBD1 (5 bases). Germline lookup yields CDR1 LGHDT and CDR2 YNNKEL (reference sequence). The germline V and J ends were trimmed by 1 base and 8 bases, with 14 bases remaining between them. CDR3 length: 14 residues. CDR3: CASSQVRQLQGYTF. Here the CDR3 DNA reads TGTGCCAGCAGCCAAGTTAGACAGTTACAGGGCTACACCTTC.

The chain employs TRBV7-9 and TRBJ1-1; TRBD1 agrees at 9 bases. Germline values: CDR1 SEHNR, CDR2 FQNEAQ (reference sequence). CDR3 length: 14 amino acids. V shed 5 bases, J shed 4 bases, and the junction held 5 bases outside the gene matches. The CDR3 coding sequence is TGTGCCAGCAGCCTCCGACAGGGGGGCACTGAAGCTTTCTTT. It yields the protein CASSLRQGGTEAFF.

For the CDR3, the DNA is TGTGCCAGCAGCTTCAGGGACAGGGGCTTCTATGGCTACACCTTC. Translating gives CASSFRDRGFYGYTF. V usage is TRBV7-9 and J usage is TRBJ1-2; TRBD1 matches 10 bases. V lost 3 bases, J lost 4 bases, and 5 bases stayed unmatched. The length of the CDR3 is 15 residues. The germline CDR1 and CDR2 sequences are SEHNR and FQNEAQ (reference sequence).

The rearrangement joins TRBV6-5 to TRBJ2-1; D possibly corresponds to TRBD1 (6 bases). Germline V gene lookup returns CDR1 MNHEY and CDR2 SVGAGI. Deletions cut 6 bases from V and 7 bases from J, with 13 bases between. This CDR3 is 13 amino acids long. The CDR3 nucleotides read TGTGCCAGCAGGAGGGACATGGCAAATGAGCAGTTCTTC. Protein: CASRRDMANEQFF.

This chain joins TRBV19 and TRBJ1-2, with 8 bases matching TRBD1. Trimming took 6 bases from V and 6 from J; bases not matched to a gene: 12. CDR1 is LNHDA and CDR2 is SQIVND in the germline V gene (reference sequence). The CDR3 covers 15 residues. The CDR3 nucleotides are TGTGCCAGTAGAACGACAGGGGTAACCATCGATGGCTACACCTTC. This gives the protein CASRTTGVTIDGYTF.